In its sample, the clone carrying this T cell receptor beta chain was seen once. The same CDR3 is also encoded by other DNA sequences in this sample. The data were taken from a study of blood T cell repertoires in COVID-19. Study details: From the United States, Italy and Spain came samples of acute and convalescent COVID-19.

The authors' processing: Amplification of reference gene primers was used by the study to estimate nucleated cell counts. TCRdb keeps only in-frame clones here, not all; method: immunoSEQ multiplex PCR. V and J calls and clone size are as listed in that table; D and trimming were resolved from the DNA. This table holds 470,000 or so clones, roughly 91% found once. The CDR3 spans 16 residues. Germline V gene data show CDR1 as LGHDT and CDR2 as YNNKEL (reference sequence). The V and J ends lost 0 bases and 4 bases, in that order; junction bases with no gene match: 8. Sequencing input: peripheral blood. The chain has TRBV3-1 (or the pseudogene TRBV3-2) and TRBJ2-5, with 7 bases lining up with TRBD2. The receptor comes from a woman aged 25 to 39 with acute or convalescent COVID-19. DNA for the CDR3: TGTGCCAGCAGCCAAGATCGACTAGCCGGGGGAGAGACCCAGTACTTC. It yields the protein CASSQDRLAGGETQYF.